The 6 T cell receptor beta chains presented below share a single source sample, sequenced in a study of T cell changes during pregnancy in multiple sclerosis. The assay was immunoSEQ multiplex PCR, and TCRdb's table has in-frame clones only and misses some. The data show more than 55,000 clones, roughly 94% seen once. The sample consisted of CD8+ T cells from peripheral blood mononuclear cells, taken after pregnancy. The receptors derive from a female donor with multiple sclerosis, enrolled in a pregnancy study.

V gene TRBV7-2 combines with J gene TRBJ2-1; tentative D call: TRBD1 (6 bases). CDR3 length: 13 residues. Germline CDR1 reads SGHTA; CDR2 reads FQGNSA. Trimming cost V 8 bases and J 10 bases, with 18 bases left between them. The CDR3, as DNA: TGTGCCAGCGGATACACCCGGGACACCGAGCAGTTCTTC. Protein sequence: CASGYTRDTEQFF.

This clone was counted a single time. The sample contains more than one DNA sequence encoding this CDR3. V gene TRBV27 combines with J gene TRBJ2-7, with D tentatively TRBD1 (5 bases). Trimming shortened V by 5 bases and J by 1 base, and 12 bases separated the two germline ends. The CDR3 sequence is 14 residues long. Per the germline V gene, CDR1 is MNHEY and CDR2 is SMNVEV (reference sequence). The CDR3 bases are TGTGCCAGCAGTCCGCAAGACAGTTCCTACGAGCAGTACTTC. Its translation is CASSPQDSSYEQYF.

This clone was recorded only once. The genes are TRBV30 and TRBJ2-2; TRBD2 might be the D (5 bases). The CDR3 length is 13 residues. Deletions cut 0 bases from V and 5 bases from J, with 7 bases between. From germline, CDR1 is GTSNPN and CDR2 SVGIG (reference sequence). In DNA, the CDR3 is TGTGCCTGGAGTGTAGGAGGAACCGGGGAGCTGTTTTTT. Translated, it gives CAWSVGGTGELFF.

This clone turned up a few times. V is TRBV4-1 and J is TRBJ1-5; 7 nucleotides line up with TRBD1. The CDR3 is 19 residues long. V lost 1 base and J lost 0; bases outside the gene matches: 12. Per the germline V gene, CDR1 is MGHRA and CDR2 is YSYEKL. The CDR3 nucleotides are TGCGCCAGCAGCCAAGTAAGGGGGACAGACCTGTATAGCAATCAGCCCCAGCATTTT. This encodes CASSQVRGTDLYSNQPQHF.

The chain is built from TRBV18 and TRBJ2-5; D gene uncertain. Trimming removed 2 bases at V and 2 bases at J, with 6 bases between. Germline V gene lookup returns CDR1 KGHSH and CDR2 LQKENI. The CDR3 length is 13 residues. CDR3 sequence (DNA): TGTGCCAGCTCACCAGGGCAACAAGAGACCCAGTACTTC. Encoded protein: CASSPGQQETQYF.

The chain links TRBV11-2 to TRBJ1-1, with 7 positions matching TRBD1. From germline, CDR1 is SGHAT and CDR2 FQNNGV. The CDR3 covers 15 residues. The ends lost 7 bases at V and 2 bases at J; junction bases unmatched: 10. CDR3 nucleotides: TGTGCCAGCACCCAGGTTAGGGGGCCTAACACTGAAGCTTTCTTT. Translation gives CASTQVRGPNTEAFF.